These T cell receptor beta chains were read from a single sample in a study of T cell responses to AZD1222 COVID-19 vaccine. Here immunoSEQ multiplex PCR was the method, and the copy in TCRdb shows in-frame clones only, minus some. This sample has approximately 98,000 clones, with more than 70% found just once. Specimen: peripheral blood, collected on day 0 of MenACWY control vaccination. Source of these receptors: an adult in good health. The CDR3 runs from the conserved cysteine through the conserved F or W. D genes are given only for firm matches. Some rows have no size entry. The others give once, few or many, or a class for an expanded clone.

clone size,J gene,V gene,D gene,CDR3 protein,CDR3 DNA
-,TRBJ2-3,TRBV15,-,CATSRRARGTDTQYF,TGTGCCACCAGCAGAAGAGCAAGGGGAACAGATACGCAGTATTTT
-,TRBJ2-3,TRBV6-2/TRBV6-3,-,CASSYGGNIDTQYF,TGTGCCAGCAGTTACGGGGGGAATATAGATACGCAGTATTTT
-,TRBJ2-6,TRBV7-2,TRBD2,CASSLSGGYVLTF,TGTGCCAGCAGCTTGAGCGGGGGCTACGTCCTGACTTTC
-,TRBJ1-2,TRBV30,-,CAWSVSGFYGYTF,TGTGCCTGGAGTGTCTCGGGGTTCTATGGCTACACCTTC
few,TRBJ2-1,TRBV6-1,-,CASSEGSGTLDNEQFF,TGTGCCAGCAGTGAAGGGAGTGGGACACTTGACAATGAGCAGTTCTTC
-,TRBJ2-7,TRBV14,-,CASSQVAQDPYEQYF,TGTGCCAGCAGCCAAGTCGCCCAGGACCCCTACGAGCAGTACTTC
-,TRBJ1-2,TRBV3-1/TRBV3-2,-,CASSLSGGYTF,TGTGCCAGCAGCCTTTCCGGTGGCTACACCTTC
-,TRBJ1-2,TRBV13,TRBD1,CASSPTGTGGESGGYTF,TGTGCCAGCAGTCCTACCGGGACAGGGGGGGAAAGTGGTGGCTACACCTTC
-,TRBJ1-1,TRBV10-1,-,CASSEGGIRGNTEAFF,TGCGCCAGCAGTGAGGGGGGGATACGGGGGAACACTGAAGCTTTCTTT
once,TRBJ1-5,TRBV7-2,-,CASSLPDRRPQHF,TGTGCCAGCAGCTTACCAGACAGACGGCCCCAGCATTTT
-,TRBJ1-3,TRBV18,TRBD1,CASSPSGQGARNTIYF,TGTGCCAGCTCACCATCAGGACAGGGGGCGCGAAACACCATATATTTT